This TCR beta chain was identified during a study of T cells in Graves' hyperthyroidism and ophthalmopathy. Study-wide results and caveats: Ophthalmopathy got predicted by the model a median around six months before its onset. Ophthalmopathy was told apart from stable hyperthyroidism by a 13 V-J model. Blood samples included most of the expanded thyroid clonotypes exceeding 0.001.

Amplified TCR beta CDR3 regions came from RNA transcripts. A first-round RT-PCR of the TCR CDR3 used the HTBI primer set. TCRdb analysed the multiplex PCR reads with MiXCR anew, one entry per CDR3 protein. The sample yields some 570,000 distinct CDR3 sequences, 11% to 15% seen once. A roughly 10 ml volume of fresh peripheral blood provided the PBMCs. The CDR3 runs to 13 residues. Germline V gives CDR1 PRHDT, CDR2 FYEKMQ (reference sequence). The V gene lost 6 bases and the J gene lost 4 bases, with 7 bases spanning the gap. At least ten counts were recorded for this clonotype. Its antigen remains unidentified.

This rearrangement joins TRBV13 to TRBJ1-6, with D unclear. This receptor was taken from a woman aged 18-35 years with Graves' ophthalmopathy. The sequenced sample consisted of blood. CDR3 residues: CASSHQYNSPLHF. The CDR3 region has the DNA TGTGCCAGCAGTCACCAATATAATTCACCCCTCCACTTT.